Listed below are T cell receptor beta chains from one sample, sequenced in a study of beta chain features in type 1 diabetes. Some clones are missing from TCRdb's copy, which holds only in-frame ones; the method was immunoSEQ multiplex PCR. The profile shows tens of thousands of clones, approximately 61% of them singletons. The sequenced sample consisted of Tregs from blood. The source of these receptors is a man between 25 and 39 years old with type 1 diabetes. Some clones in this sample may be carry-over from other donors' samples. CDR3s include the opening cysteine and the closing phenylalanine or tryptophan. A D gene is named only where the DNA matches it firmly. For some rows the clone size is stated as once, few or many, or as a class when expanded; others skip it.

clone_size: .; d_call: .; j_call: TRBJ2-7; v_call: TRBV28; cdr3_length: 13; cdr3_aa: CASSLPGLPEQYF; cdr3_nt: TGTGCCAGCAGTTTACCCGGGTTACCCGAGCAGTACTTC
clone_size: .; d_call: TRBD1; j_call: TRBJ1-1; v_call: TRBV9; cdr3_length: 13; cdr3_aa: CASNSGGNTEAFF; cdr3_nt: TGTGCCAGCAATTCAGGGGGGAACACTGAAGCTTTCTTT
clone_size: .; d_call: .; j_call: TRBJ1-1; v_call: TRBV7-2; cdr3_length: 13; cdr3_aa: CASSSSSNTEAFF; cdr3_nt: TGTGCCAGCAGCTCGTCGAGTAACACTGAAGCTTTCTTT
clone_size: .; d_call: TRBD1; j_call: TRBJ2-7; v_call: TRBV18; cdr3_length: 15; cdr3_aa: CASSPTGGGSYEQYF; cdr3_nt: TGTGCCAGCTCACCTACAGGGGGTGGCTCCTACGAGCAGTACTTC
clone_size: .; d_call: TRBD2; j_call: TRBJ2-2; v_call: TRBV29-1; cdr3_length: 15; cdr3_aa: CSVRRSGESTGELFF; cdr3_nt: TGCAGCGTTAGGCGTAGCGGGGAGAGCACCGGGGAGCTGTTTTTT
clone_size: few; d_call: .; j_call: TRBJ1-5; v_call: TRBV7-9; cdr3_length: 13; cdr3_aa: CASSLALDQPQHF; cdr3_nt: TGTGCCAGCAGCTTGGCCCTGGATCAGCCCCAGCATTTT
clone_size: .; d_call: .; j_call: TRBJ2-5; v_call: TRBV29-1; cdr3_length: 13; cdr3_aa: CSSHSRREETQYF; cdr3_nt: TGCAGCTCGCACTCGAGGCGGGAAGAGACCCAGTACTTC
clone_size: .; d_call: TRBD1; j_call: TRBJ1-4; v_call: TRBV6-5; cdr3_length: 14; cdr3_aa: CASSLYRGREKLFF; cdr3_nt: TGTGCCAGCAGTCTCTACAGGGGTAGGGAAAAACTGTTTTTT
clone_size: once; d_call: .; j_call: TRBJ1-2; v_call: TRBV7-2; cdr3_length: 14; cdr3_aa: CASKAGTHNYGYTF; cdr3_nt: TGTGCCAGCAAAGCGGGGACACATAACTATGGCTACACCTTC
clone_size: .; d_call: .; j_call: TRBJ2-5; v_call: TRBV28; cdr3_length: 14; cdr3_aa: CASSLRQYQETQYF; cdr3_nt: TGTGCCAGCAGTTTGAGGCAGTACCAAGAGACCCAGTACTTC
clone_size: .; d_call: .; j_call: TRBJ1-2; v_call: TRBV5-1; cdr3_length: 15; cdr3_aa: CASSINRITNYGYTF; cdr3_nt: TGCGCCAGCAGCATAAACAGGATAACTAACTATGGCTACACCTTC
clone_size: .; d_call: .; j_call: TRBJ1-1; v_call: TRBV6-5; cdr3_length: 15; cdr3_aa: CASSLTQGGGTEAFF; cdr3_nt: TGTGCCAGCAGCCTAACACAGGGAGGGGGCACTGAAGCTTTCTTT
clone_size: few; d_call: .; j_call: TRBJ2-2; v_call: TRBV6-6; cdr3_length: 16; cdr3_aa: CASSLGLPRNTGELFF; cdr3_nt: TGTGCCAGCAGCCTTGGACTTCCACGAAACACCGGGGAGCTGTTTTTT
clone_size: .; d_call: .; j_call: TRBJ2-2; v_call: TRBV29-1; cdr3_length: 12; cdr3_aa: CSAGWSPGELFF; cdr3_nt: TGCAGCGCGGGGTGGTCCCCCGGGGAGCTGTTTTTT
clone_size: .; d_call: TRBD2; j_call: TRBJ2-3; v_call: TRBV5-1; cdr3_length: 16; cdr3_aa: CASSPGLAGGTDTQYF; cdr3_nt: TGCGCCAGCAGCCCGGGACTAGCGGGGGGGACAGATACGCAGTATTTT
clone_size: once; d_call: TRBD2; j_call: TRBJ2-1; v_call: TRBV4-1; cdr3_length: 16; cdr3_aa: CASSRGSGGVFDEQFF; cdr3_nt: TGCGCCAGCAGCCGGGGGAGCGGGGGGGTTTTCGATGAGCAGTTCTTC
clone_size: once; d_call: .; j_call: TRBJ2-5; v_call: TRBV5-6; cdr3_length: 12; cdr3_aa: CASRLGGGTQYF; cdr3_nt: TGTGCCAGCAGACTGGGGGGTGGGACCCAGTACTTC
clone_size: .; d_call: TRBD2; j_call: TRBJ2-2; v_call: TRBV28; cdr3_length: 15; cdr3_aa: CASSLLAGRTGELFF; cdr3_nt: TGTGCCAGCAGTTTATTAGCGGGGCGCACCGGGGAGCTGTTTTTT
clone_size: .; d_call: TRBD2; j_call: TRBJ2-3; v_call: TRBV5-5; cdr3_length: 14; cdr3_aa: CASSLGGGTDTQYF; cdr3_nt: TGTGCCAGCAGCTTGGGGGGGGGAACAGATACGCAGTATTTT
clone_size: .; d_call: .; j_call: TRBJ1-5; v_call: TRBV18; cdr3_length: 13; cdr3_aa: CASSPTGNQPQHF; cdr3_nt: TGTGCCAGCTCACCAACAGGCAATCAGCCCCAGCATTTT
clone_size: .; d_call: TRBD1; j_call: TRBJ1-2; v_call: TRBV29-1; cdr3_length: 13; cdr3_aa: CSVAGQVNYGYTF; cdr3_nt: TGCAGCGTTGCCGGACAGGTGAACTATGGCTACACCTTC
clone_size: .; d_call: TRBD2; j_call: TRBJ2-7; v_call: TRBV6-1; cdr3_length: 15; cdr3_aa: CASSWLAVSSYEQYF; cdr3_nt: TGTGCCAGCAGCTGGCTAGCGGTCAGCTCCTACGAGCAGTACTTC
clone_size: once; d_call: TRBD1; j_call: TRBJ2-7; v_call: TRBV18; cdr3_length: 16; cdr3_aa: CASSPPARGYSYEQYF; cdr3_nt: TGTGCCAGCTCACCACCCGCCAGGGGGTATTCCTACGAGCAGTACTTC
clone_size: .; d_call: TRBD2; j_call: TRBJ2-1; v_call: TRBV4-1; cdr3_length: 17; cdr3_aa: CASSQVPTAGGRDEQFF; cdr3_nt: TGCGCCAGCAGCCAAGTCCCTACCGCGGGGGGGCGAGATGAGCAGTTCTTC
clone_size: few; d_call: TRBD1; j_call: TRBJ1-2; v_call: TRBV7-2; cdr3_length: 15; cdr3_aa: CASSPTSPGQGDYTF; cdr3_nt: TGTGCCAGCAGTCCCACCTCTCCGGGACAGGGGGACTACACCTTC
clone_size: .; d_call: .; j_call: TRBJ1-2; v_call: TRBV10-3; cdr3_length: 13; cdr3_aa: CAIRGASGEGYTF; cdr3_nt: TGTGCCATCAGAGGCGCCAGCGGCGAGGGCTACACCTTC
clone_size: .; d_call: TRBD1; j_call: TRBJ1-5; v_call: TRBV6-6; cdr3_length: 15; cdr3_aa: CASSPGGLGNQPQHF; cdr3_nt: TGTGCCAGCAGTCCAGGGGGCCTTGGCAATCAGCCCCAGCATTTT
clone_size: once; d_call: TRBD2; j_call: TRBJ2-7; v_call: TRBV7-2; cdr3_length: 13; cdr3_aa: CASRPSGGSLQYF; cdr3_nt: TGTGCCAGCAGACCTAGCGGGGGCTCCCTGCAGTACTTC